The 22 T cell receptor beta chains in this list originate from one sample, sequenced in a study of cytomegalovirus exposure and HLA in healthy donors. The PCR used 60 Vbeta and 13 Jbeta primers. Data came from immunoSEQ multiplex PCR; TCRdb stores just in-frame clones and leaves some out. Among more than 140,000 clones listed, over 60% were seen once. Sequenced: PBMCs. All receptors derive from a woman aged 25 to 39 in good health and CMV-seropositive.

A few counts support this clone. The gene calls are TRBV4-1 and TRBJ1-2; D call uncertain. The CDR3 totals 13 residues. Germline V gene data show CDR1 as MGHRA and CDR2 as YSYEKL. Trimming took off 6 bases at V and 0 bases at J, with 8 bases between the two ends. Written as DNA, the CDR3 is TGCGCCAGCAGACACTACGCTAACTATGGCTACACCTTC. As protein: CASRHYANYGYTF.

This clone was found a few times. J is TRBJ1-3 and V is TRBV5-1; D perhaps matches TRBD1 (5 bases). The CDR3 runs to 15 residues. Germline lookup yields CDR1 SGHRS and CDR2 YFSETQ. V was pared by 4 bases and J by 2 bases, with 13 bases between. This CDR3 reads CASSPDPGTGNTIYF. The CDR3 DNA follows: TGCGCCAGCAGCCCGGACCCAGGGACTGGAAACACCATATATTTT. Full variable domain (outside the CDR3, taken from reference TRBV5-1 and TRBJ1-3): KAGVTQTPRYLIKTRGQQVTLSCSPISGHRSVSWYQQTPGQGLQFLFEYFSETQRNKGNFPGRFSGRQFSNSRSEMNVSTLELGDSALYLCASSPDPGTGNTIYFGEGSWLTVV.

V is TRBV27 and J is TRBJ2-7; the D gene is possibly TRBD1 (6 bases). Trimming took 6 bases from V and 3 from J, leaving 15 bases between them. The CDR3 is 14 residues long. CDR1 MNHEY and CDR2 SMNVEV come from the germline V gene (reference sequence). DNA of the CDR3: TGTGCCAGCAGGATACAGGGATTCAACTACGAGCAGTACTTC. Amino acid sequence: CASRIQGFNYEQYF.

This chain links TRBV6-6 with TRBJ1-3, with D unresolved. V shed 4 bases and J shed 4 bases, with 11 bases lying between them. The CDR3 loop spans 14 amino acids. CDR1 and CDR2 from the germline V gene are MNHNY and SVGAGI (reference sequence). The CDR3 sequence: CASSSSGLGNTIYF. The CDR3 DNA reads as TGTGCCAGCAGTTCGTCCGGACTAGGAAACACCATATATTTT.

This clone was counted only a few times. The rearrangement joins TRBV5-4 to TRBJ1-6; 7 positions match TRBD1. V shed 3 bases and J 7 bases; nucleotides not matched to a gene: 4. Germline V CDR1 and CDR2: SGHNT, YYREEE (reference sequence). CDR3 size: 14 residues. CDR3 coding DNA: TGTGCCAGCAGCTCCACAGGGGCCAATTCACCCCTCCACTTT. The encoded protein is CASSSTGANSPLHF.

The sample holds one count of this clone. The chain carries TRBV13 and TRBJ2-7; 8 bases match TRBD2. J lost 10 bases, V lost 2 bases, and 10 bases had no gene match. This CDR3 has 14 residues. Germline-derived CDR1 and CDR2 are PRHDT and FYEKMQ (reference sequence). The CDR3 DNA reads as TGTGCCAGCAGCTTACCGGGGGGAAGCGGGAGCCAGTACTTC. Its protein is CASSLPGGSGSQYF.

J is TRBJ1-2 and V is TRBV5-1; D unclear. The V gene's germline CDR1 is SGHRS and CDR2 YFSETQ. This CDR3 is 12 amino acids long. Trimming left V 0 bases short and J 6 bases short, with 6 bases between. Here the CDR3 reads CASSLVADGYTF. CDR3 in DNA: TGCGCCAGCAGCTTGGTTGCGGATGGCTACACCTTC.

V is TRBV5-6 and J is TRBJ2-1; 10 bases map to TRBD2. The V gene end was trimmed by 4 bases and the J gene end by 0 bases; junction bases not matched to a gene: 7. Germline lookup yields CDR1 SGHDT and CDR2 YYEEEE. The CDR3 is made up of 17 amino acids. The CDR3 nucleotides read TGTGCCAGCAGCCCCCCGACTAGCGGGTTCTCCTACAATGAGCAGTTCTTC. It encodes CASSPPTSGFSYNEQFF.

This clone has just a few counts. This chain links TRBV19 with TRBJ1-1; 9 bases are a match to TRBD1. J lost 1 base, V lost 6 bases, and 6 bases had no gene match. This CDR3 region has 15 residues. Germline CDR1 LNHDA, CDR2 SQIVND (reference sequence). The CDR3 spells CASRLRQGENTEAFF. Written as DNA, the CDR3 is TGTGCCAGTAGGTTGAGACAGGGGGAGAACACTGAAGCTTTCTTT.

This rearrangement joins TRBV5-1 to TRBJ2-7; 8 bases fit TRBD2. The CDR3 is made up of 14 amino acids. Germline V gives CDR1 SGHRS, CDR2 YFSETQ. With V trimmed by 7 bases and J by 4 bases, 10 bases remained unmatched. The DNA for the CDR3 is TGCGCCAGCCGAGCGGGAGACTTAGGGTACGAGCAGTACTTC. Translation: CASRAGDLGYEQYF. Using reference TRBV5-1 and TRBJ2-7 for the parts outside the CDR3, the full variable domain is KAGVTQTPRYLIKTRGQQVTLSCSPISGHRSVSWYQQTPGQGLQFLFEYFSETQRNKGNFPGRFSGRQFSNSRSEMNVSTLELGDSALYLCASRAGDLGYEQYFGPGTRLTVT.

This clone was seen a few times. DNA for the CDR3: TGCGCCAGCAGCTTATTTTCGGGGACAGGGGTTTTGGACGAGCAGTACTTC. It codes for CASSLFSGTGVLDEQYF. The chain couples TRBV5-1 to TRBJ2-7; 10 bases align to TRBD1. The CDR3 is made up of 17 amino acids. CDR1 is SGHRS, CDR2 YFSETQ, per germline. Germline trimming cut 2 bases from V and 5 bases from J; bases unmatched to any gene: 13.

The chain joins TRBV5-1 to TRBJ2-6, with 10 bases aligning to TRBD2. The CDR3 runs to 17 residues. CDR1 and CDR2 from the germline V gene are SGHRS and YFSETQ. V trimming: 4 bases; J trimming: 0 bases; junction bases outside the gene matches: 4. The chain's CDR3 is CASSPLAGSSGANVLTF. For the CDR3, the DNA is TGCGCCAGCAGCCCACTAGCGGGAAGCTCTGGGGCCAACGTCCTGACTTTC.

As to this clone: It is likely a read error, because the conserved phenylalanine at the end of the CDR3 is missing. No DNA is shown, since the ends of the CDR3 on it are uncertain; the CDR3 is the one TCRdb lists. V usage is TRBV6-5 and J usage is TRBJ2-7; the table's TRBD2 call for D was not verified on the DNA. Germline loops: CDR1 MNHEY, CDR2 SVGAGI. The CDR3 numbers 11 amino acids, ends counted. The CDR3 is CASSYSRPSGN.

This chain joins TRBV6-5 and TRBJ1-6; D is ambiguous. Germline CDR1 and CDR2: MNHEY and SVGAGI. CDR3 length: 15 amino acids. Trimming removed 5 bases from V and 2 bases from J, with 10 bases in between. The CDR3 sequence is CASSTRGPYNSPLHF. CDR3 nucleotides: TGTGCCAGCAGTACTAGAGGCCCCTATAATTCACCCCTCCACTTT.

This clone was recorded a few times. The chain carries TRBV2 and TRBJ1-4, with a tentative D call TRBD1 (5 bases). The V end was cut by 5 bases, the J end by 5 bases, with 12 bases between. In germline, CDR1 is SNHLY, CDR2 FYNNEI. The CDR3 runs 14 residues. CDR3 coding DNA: TGTGCCAGCAGTACGACAGAAGCCAATGAAAAACTGTTTTTT. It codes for CASSTTEANEKLFF.

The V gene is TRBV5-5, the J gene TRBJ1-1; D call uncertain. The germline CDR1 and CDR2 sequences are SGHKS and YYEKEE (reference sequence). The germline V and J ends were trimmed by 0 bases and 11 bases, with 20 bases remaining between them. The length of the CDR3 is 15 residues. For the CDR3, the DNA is TGTGCCAGCAGCTTGGAGGTCAGGCCGAACCCTGGGGCTTTCTTT. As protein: CASSLEVRPNPGAFF.

CDR3 region: CASSLALATETQYF. DNA for the CDR3: TGTGCCAGCAGCTTAGCGCTAGCAACTGAGACCCAGTACTTC. This chain links TRBV7-2 with TRBJ2-5; D might be TRBD2 (5 bases). The V and J ends lost 0 bases and 5 bases respectively, with 10 bases between them. Germline CDR1 reads SGHTA; CDR2 reads FQGNSA. The CDR3 extends over 14 amino acids.

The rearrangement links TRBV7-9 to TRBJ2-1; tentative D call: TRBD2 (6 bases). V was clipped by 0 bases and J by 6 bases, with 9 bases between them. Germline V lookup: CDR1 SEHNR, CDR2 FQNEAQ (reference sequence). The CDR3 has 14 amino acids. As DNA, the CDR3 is TGTGCCAGCAGCTTAGCGGGGGGAATCAATGAGCAGTTCTTC. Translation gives CASSLAGGINEQFF.

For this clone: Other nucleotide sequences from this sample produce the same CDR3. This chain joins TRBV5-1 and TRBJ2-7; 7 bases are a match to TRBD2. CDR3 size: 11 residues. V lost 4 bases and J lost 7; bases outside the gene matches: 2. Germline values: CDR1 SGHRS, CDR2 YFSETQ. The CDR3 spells CASSPGGEQYF. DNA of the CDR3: TGCGCCAGCAGCCCCGGGGGGGAGCAGTACTTC.

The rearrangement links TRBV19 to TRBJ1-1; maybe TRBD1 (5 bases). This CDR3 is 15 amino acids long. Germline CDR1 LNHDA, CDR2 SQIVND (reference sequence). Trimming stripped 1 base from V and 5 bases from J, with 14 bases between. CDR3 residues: CASSIGPREGTEAFF. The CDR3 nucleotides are TGTGCCAGTAGTATAGGACCCAGGGAGGGAACTGAAGCTTTCTTT. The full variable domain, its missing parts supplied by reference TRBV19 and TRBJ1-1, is DGGITQSPKYLFRKEGQNVTLSCEQNLNHDAMYWYRQDPGQGLRLIYYSQIVNDFQKGDIAEGYSVSREKKESFPLTVTSAQKNPTAFYLCASSIGPREGTEAFFGQGTRLTVV.

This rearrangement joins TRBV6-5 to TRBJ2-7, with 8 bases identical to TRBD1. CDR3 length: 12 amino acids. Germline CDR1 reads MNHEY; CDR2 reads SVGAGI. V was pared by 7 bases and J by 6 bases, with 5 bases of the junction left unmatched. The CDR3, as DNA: TGTGCCAGCACCAACACAGGGGGCGAGCAGTACTTC. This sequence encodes CASTNTGGEQYF.

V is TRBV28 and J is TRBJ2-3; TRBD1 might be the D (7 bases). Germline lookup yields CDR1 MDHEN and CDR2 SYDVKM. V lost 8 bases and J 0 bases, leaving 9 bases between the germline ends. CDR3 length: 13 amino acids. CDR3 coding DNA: TGTGCCAGCCAGGGGGGTAGCACAGATACGCAGTATTTT. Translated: CASQGGSTDTQYF.